The T cell receptor (beta chain) under discussion was sequenced for a study of cytomegalovirus exposure and HLA in healthy donors. Between the trimmed V and J ends, which lost 2 bases and 0 bases, there was a span of 12 bases. This CDR3 comprises 16 residues. CDR1 and CDR2 from the germline V gene are MGHRA and YSYEKL. This clone came up once. Antigen: not known. Overall study results and limits: The study designated about 180 TCR beta chains cytomegalovirus-associated.

The repertoire was sequenced with immunoSEQ multiplex PCR; TCRdb's copy has only in-frame clones and lacks some. The repertoire has 150,000 to 200,000 clones, around four fifths of them found once; the top ten carry roughly 7.5%. This TCR was sampled from a man aged 18-30 years in good health and CMV-seropositive. This chain connects TRBV4-1 to TRBJ2-3; tentative D call: TRBD1 (6 bases). Sequenced sample: PBMCs. The CDR3 region is CASSQPARGSTDTQYF. The CDR3 nucleotides are TGCGCCAGCAGCCAACCTGCCAGGGGAAGCACAGATACGCAGTATTTT.